These 25 T cell receptor beta chains were sequenced from one sample in a study of blood T cells in healthy people across ages. The authors ran a second PCR of roughly 7 to 11 cycles using a sample-barcoded 5' primer and a J-beta primer mix. TCRdb re-analysed the 5' RACE reads in MiXCR, keeping a single row per CDR3 protein. The sample lists around 940,000 distinct CDR3 sequences, 45% to 60% occurring once. Sequencing was performed on blood. These receptors were obtained from a woman aged 55 to 70 in good health.

This clonotype was detected only a few times. The chain couples TRBV4-1 to TRBJ2-7; D is possibly TRBD2 (5 bases). Trimming stripped 1 base from V and 3 bases from J, with 13 bases between. Germline CDR1 MGHRA, CDR2 YSYEKL. This CDR3 contains 15 residues. The DNA for the CDR3 is TGCGCCAGCAGCCAAGTTTTTCGGACTGACTACGAGCAGTACTTC. This sequence encodes CASSQVFRTDYEQYF.

The genes are TRBV27 and TRBJ2-4; D gene ambiguous. CDR3 length: 13 amino acids. CDR1 and CDR2 from the germline V gene are MNHEY and SMNVEV (reference sequence). The V end was cut by 3 bases, the J end by 9 bases, with 12 bases between. This chain's CDR3 is CASSFWPSGIQYF. In DNA, the CDR3 is TGTGCCAGCAGTTTTTGGCCTTCAGGCATTCAGTACTTC.

The chain links TRBV10-3 to TRBJ2-1, with D perhaps being TRBD1 or TRBD2 (6 bases each). Trimming shortened V by 4 bases and J by 10 bases, and 14 bases separated the two germline ends. The CDR3 contains 13 residues. Germline lookup yields CDR1 ENHRY and CDR2 SYGVKD. This CDR3 reads CAISAGGRREQFF. The CDR3 coding sequence is TGTGCCATCAGTGCTGGGGGGCGACGAGAGCAGTTCTTC.

V gene TRBV10-3 combines with J gene TRBJ2-1; TRBD1 is a possible D gene (6 bases). Trimming shortened V by 6 bases and J by 8 bases, and 11 bases separated the two germline ends. CDR1 ENHRY and CDR2 SYGVKD come from the germline V gene. The CDR3 is 12 amino acids. DNA for the CDR3: TGTGCCATCAGCCTTCAGGGGTATGAGCAGTTCTTC. This gives the protein CAISLQGYEQFF.

The chain combines TRBV12-3 or TRBV12-4 with TRBJ2-3; D not resolved. CDR3 length: 16 amino acids. The V and J ends lost 7 bases and 2 bases respectively, with 19 bases between them. CDR3 loop: CASNTWTRLDTDTQYF. The DNA for the CDR3 is TGTGCCAGCAATACTTGGACCAGATTAGACACAGATACGCAGTATTTT.

The V gene is TRBV20-1, the J gene TRBJ2-7; D not resolved. Germline V gene sequence: CDR1 DFQATT, CDR2 SNEGSKA (reference sequence). V lost 3 bases, J lost 3 bases, and 12 bases lay in between. CDR3 length equals 13 residues. Here the CDR3 DNA reads TGCAGTGCTAGTGCCCTAGGAATCTACGAGCAGTACTTC. Translated: CSASALGIYEQYF.

This clonotype was seen more than once but under ten times. The chain uses TRBV28 and TRBJ2-3; D perhaps matches TRBD2 (5 bases). V lost 2 bases, J lost 2 bases, and 11 bases lay in between. The CDR3 loop spans 15 amino acids. Germline V gene data show CDR1 as MDHEN and CDR2 as SYDVKM. The CDR3 loop reads CASSLTSRPTDTQYF. The CDR3 nucleotides are TGTGCCAGCAGTTTAACTAGTAGGCCCACAGATACGCAGTATTTT.

This clonotype was recorded only once. This chain links TRBV5-1 with TRBJ2-1; D possibly uses TRBD1 or TRBD2 (5 bases each). The ends were cut back, 4 bases at V and 4 bases at J, with 12 bases in the middle. Per germline, CDR1 SGHRS and CDR2 YFSETQ. The CDR3 is made up of 14 amino acids. For the CDR3, the DNA is TGCGCCAGCAGCCGAGGGGAAGGATACAATGAGCAGTTCTTC. The encoded protein is CASSRGEGYNEQFF.

The chain combines TRBV27 with TRBJ2-1; D possibly matches TRBD1 or TRBD2 (8 bases each). V dropped 4 bases and J dropped 7 bases, with 23 bases sitting between them. This CDR3 region has 17 residues. The germline gives CDR1 MNHEY, CDR2 SMNVEV (reference sequence). In nucleotides, the CDR3 is TGTGCCAGCAGTTCGGGGGGGTGGACAGGGAATCAAAATGAGCAGTTCTTC. This encodes CASSSGGWTGNQNEQFF.

V and J are TRBV28 and TRBJ2-7, with D perhaps matching TRBD1 or TRBD2 (5 bases each). The CDR3 has 15 residues. From germline, CDR1 is MDHEN and CDR2 SYDVKM. The V end was cut by 7 bases, the J end by 4 bases, with 20 bases between. This CDR3 is CASTTLGREGYEQYF. CDR3 in DNA: TGTGCCAGCACCACCCTTGGCAGAGAGGGGTACGAGCAGTACTTC.

This chain joins TRBV11-2 and TRBJ2-5; D uncertain. This CDR3 spans 14 amino acids. Germline V gene sequence: CDR1 SGHAT, CDR2 FQNNGV. V was cut by 1 base and J by 1 base, with 7 bases left in between. CDR3 DNA sequence: TGTGCCAGCAGCTTAGTAATGACCCAAGAGACCCAGTACTTC. This encodes CASSLVMTQETQYF.

V is TRBV29-1 and J is TRBJ1-1; D not certain. From germline, CDR1 is SQVTM and CDR2 ANQGSEA. The CDR3 extends over 14 amino acids. The V and J ends lost 6 bases and 0 bases respectively, with 14 bases between them. CDR3: CSVQRVGMNTEAFF. CDR3 bases: TGCAGCGTCCAGAGGGTGGGAATGAACACTGAAGCTTTCTTT. The variable domain in full, completed from reference TRBV29-1 and TRBJ1-1, reads SAVISQKPSRDICQRGTSLTIQCQVDSQVTMMFWYRQQPGQSLTLIATANQGSEATYESGFVIDKFPISRPNLTFSTLTVSNMSPEDSSIYLCSVQRVGMNTEAFFGQGTRLTVV.

This sequence joins TRBV7-9 and TRBJ2-1, with 7 bases fitting TRBD2. CDR1 SEHNR and CDR2 FQNEAQ come from the germline V gene (reference sequence). V was clipped by 1 base and J by 9 bases; unmatched bases: 15. The CDR3 is 17 amino acids. The CDR3 bases are TGTGCCAGCAGCTTAGGGGCGCTGGGAGGGCTCCAGGGTGAGCAGTTCTTC. It translates to CASSLGALGGLQGEQFF.

The chain carries TRBV14 and TRBJ2-5, with D possibly being TRBD2 (5 bases). The assigned J gene may be wrong: the sequence end matches TRBJ2-7 better. Germline loops: CDR1 SGHDN, CDR2 FVKESK. CDR3 length equals 14 residues. In nucleotides, the CDR3 is TGTGCCAGCAGCCCGCGGACTTACCCCCACGAGCAGTACTTC. Amino acid sequence: CASSPRTYPHEQYF.

This chain uses TRBV15 with TRBJ2-5; D not resolved. Trimming took off 3 bases at V and 4 bases at J, with 15 bases between the two ends. CDR3 length: 15 amino acids. Germline CDR1 and CDR2: LNHNV and YYDKDF (reference sequence). The CDR3 region is CATSSLAAFRETQYF. For the CDR3, the DNA is TGTGCCACCAGCAGTTTGGCGGCCTTCCGAGAGACCCAGTACTTC.

V is TRBV15 and J is TRBJ2-3; D is unclear. Germline V gives CDR1 LNHNV, CDR2 YYDKDF (reference sequence). There are 15 residues in the CDR3. Trimming took off 5 bases at V and 1 base at J, with 13 bases between the two ends. The CDR3 protein is CATSEYKTRTDTQYF. For the CDR3, the DNA is TGTGCCACCAGCGAATACAAAACGCGCACAGATACGCAGTATTTT. Supplemented by reference TRBV15 and TRBJ2-3, the full variable domain reads DAMVIQNPRYQVTQFGKPVTLSCSQTLNHNVMYWYQQKSSQAPKLLFHYYDKDFNNEADTPDNFQSRRPNTSFCFLDIRSPGLGDTAMYLCATSEYKTRTDTQYFGPGTRLTVL.

The chain links TRBV10-3 to TRBJ1-2; D unresolved. The germline gives CDR1 ENHRY, CDR2 SYGVKD. Between the trimmed V and J ends, which lost 1 base and 6 bases, there was a span of 24 bases. The CDR3 runs 18 residues. The DNA of the CDR3 is TGTGCCATCAGTGAGTTGGAATCGGGCCAGCGGAATAGAGATGGCTACACCTTC. This encodes CAISELESGQRNRDGYTF.

This CDR3 is CASSTGQASYNEQFF. CDR3 sequence (DNA): TGTGCCAGCAGTACGGGACAGGCCTCCTACAATGAGCAGTTCTTC. The chain employs TRBV9 and TRBJ2-1; 8 nucleotides match TRBD1. J lost 0 bases, V lost 5 bases, and 4 bases had no gene match. The CDR3 runs to 15 residues. CDR1 is SGDLS, CDR2 YYNGEE, per germline.

V is TRBV7-6 and J is TRBJ2-3; D is unclear. The CDR3 is 14 residues long. V lost 2 bases to trimming and J lost 4 bases, with 10 bases between them. Per the germline V gene, CDR1 is SGHVS and CDR2 is FNYEAQ. Here the CDR3 reads CASSLFIGPDTQYF. The DNA for the CDR3 is TGTGCCAGCAGCTTATTTATAGGGCCAGATACGCAGTATTTT.

As to this clonotype: Possible read error: a much larger clone is one base away. This rearrangement joins TRBV11-2 to TRBJ2-7, with a weak D call TRBD1 (5 bases). CDR3 length equals 18 residues. The germline V gene encodes CDR1 SGHAT and CDR2 FQNNGV. V was cut by 0 bases and J by 6 bases, with 24 bases left in between. CDR3 amino acids: CASSLDRVLGRVPIEQYF. The CDR3 DNA is TGTGCCAGCAGCTTAGATCGGGTACTTGGCAGGGTACCTATCGAGCAGTACTTC.

This clonotype was seen a handful of times. V and J are TRBV11-3 and TRBJ2-7; D gene uncertain. Germline-derived CDR1 and CDR2 are SGHNT and YENEEA. V shed 3 bases and J shed 3 bases, with 9 bases lying between them. This CDR3 has 13 residues. CDR3: CASSFAEGYEQYF. In nucleotides, the CDR3 is TGTGCCAGCAGCTTTGCAGAAGGCTACGAGCAGTACTTC.

This clonotype was found many times. The J gene is TRBJ2-5, the V gene TRBV7-2; D gene unclear. V shed 4 bases and J shed 2 bases, with 11 bases lying between them. Germline V gene lookup returns CDR1 SGHTA and CDR2 FQGNSA. The CDR3 covers 14 residues. CDR3 region: CASSSRWRQETQYF. The CDR3 DNA is TGTGCCAGCAGCTCCCGGTGGCGTCAAGAGACCCAGTACTTC.

The V call is TRBV29-1, the J call TRBJ2-7; D call uncertain. CDR1 and CDR2 (germline): SQVTM, ANQGSEA. The CDR3 extends over 13 amino acids. The V end lost 1 base, the J end lost 7 bases, and 14 bases lay between the germline ends. CDR3 DNA: TGCAGCGTTGAAGTCCGGTACCTCAATGAGCAGTACTTC. Residues: CSVEVRYLNEQYF.

The chain has TRBV7-3 and TRBJ2-3; TRBD1 aligns across 9 bases. J was trimmed by 2 bases and V by 2 bases; bases with no gene match: 8. CDR1 SGHTA and CDR2 FQGTGA come from the germline V gene. The CDR3 covers 17 residues. The CDR3 reads CASSLVSGQGDTDTQYF. The CDR3 DNA is TGTGCCAGCAGCTTAGTTTCGGGACAGGGTGACACAGATACGCAGTATTTT.

The rearrangement uses TRBV20-1 and TRBJ2-5, with 11 bases identical to TRBD2. CDR1 and CDR2 from the germline V gene are DFQATT and SNEGSKA (reference sequence). The CDR3 extends over 14 amino acids. V lost 5 bases to trimming and J lost 5 bases; unmatched junction nucleotides: 7. Here the CDR3 DNA reads TGCAGTGCTTTTCGACTAGCGGGAAGCGAGACCCAGTACTTC. Protein product: CSAFRLAGSETQYF.